A single sample gave rise to the 8 T cell receptor beta chains below, sequenced in a study of post-analysis software for immune sequencing data. Study results and limitations: In patients, TRBV5-6, TRBV5-1 and TRBV20-1 belonged to four or five TRBV segments found more frequently than in controls.

These TCRs' antigens remain unknown. TCR beta cDNA libraries had unique molecular identifiers. TCRdb re-derived calls from the PCR reads in MiXCR, one entry per CDR3 protein. This table holds hundreds of thousands of distinct CDR3 sequences, approximately 60% found once. The sample consisted of blood. The receptor source for this set is a girl aged 2-10 years with multiple sclerosis.

In nucleotides, the CDR3 is TGTGCCAGCAGCTCCGGGACTAACCACAATGAGCAGTTCTTC. It specifies CASSSGTNHNEQFF. This sequence joins TRBV11-2 and TRBJ2-1, with TRBD2 matching 7 bases. V was clipped by 4 bases and J by 5 bases; unmatched bases: 5. CDR3 size: 14 residues. The germline CDR1 and CDR2 sequences are SGHAT and FQNNGV.

J is TRBJ2-3 and V is TRBV5-6; D is unresolved. Germline V lookup: CDR1 SGHDT, CDR2 YYEEEE. The CDR3 covers 14 residues. Trimming took off 3 bases at V and 9 bases at J, with 17 bases between the two ends. The CDR3 region is CASSSPSTELTQYF. The CDR3 DNA reads as TGTGCCAGCAGCTCCCCCTCTACTGAGTTAACGCAGTATTTT.

This clonotype came up once. CDR3 nucleotides: TGTGCCTGGAGGACTAGCGGGAGGACACACACGGCCAAAAACATTCAGTACTTC. Translating gives CAWRTSGRTHTAKNIQYF. This rearrangement joins TRBV30 to TRBJ2-4, with TRBD2 matching over 13 bases. Germline CDR1 GTSNPN, CDR2 SVGIG (reference sequence). V was clipped by 3 bases and J by 1 base; unmatched bases: 9. CDR3 length: 18 amino acids.

This clonotype was seen a handful of times. CDR3 DNA: TGTGCCAGCAGTGTGGGACACCCCTACGAGCAGTACTTC. This sequence encodes CASSVGHPYEQYF. The J gene is TRBJ2-7, the V gene TRBV25-1, with D perhaps TRBD1 (6 bases). CDR3 length: 13 amino acids. V was clipped by 4 bases and J by 2 bases, with 9 bases between them. Looked up from germline, CDR1 is MGHDK and CDR2 is SYGVNS.

J is TRBJ2-7 and V is TRBV18; TRBD2 might be the D (7 bases). TRBJ2-5 matches the DNA end more closely, so the J call is doubtful. The CDR3 has 16 amino acids. The germline gives CDR1 KGHSH, CDR2 LQKENI. The CDR3 reads CAILRISRGRRETQYF. In nucleotides, the CDR3 is TGTGCCATCCTACGGATTTCGCGGGGGCGGCGTGAGACCCAGTACTTC.

The chain links TRBV12-3 or TRBV12-4 to TRBJ2-3, with unresolved D. CDR3 length: 10 amino acids. V lost 2 bases and J lost 10, with 4 bases in between. The CDR3 nucleotides read TGTGCCAGCAGTTTAAGTGCGCAGTATTTT. Amino acids: CASSLSAQYF.

This chain connects TRBV20-1 to TRBJ1-5; 8 bases line up with TRBD1. Germline V gene lookup returns CDR1 DFQATT and CDR2 SNEGSKA (reference sequence). The V gene end was trimmed by 3 bases and the J gene end by 6 bases; junction bases not matched to a gene: 10. The CDR3 consists of 15 residues. The CDR3, as DNA: TGCAGTGCTAGCCCGGGACAGGAGACAGGTCAGCCCCAGCATTTT. Protein: CSASPGQETGQPQHF.

V and J are TRBV5-1 and TRBJ2-1; the D call may be TRBD1 or TRBD2 (5 bases each). Germline V gene sequence: CDR1 SGHRS, CDR2 YFSETQ. The V end lost 3 bases, the J end lost 8 bases, and 15 bases lay between the germline ends. The length of the CDR3 is 14 residues. The DNA of the CDR3 is TGCGCCAGCAGCTGGACAAGGCGAGGGCATGAGCAGTTCTTC. This sequence encodes CASSWTRRGHEQFF.